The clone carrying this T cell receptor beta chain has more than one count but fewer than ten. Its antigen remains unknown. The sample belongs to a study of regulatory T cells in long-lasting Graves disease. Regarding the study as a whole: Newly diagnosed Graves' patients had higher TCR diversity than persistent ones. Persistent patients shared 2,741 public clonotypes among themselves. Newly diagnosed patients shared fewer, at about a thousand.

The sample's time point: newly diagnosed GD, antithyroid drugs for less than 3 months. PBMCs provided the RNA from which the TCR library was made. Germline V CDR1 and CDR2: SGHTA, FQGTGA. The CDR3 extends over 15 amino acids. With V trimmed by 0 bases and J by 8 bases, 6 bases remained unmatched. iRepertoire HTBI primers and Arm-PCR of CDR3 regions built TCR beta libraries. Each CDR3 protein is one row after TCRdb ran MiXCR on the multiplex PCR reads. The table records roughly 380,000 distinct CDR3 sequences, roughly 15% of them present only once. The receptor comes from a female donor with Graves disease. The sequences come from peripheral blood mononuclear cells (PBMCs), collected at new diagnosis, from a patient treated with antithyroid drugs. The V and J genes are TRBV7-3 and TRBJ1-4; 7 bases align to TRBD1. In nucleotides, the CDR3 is TGTGCCAGCAGCTTAACCGGACAGGTGTCAGAAAAACTGTTTTTT. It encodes CASSLTGQVSEKLFF.